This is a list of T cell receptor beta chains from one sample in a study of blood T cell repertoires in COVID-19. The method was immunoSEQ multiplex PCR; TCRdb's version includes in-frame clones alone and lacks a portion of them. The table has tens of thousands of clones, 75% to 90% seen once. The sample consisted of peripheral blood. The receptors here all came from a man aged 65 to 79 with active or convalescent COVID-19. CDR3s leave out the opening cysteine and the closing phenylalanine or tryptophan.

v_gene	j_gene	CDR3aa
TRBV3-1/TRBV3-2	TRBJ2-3	ASSPPRGRGVTDTQY
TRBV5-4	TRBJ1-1	ASSLEGQGARAF
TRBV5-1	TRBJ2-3	ASSPGTITDTQY
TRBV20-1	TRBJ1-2	SARSSAQL
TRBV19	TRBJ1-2	ASSGWERNYGYT
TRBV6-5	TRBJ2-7	ASSSSGALFEQY
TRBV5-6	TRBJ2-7	ASGRDRGNEQY
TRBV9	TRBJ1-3	ASSGRHSSGNTIY
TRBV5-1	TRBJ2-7	ASSLFVGAGYEQY
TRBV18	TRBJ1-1	ASSPVRGGNTEAF
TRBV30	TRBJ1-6	AWGNRDRGRQSPLH
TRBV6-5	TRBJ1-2	ASRRDSQPNYGYT
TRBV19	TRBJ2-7	ASSMAVDSYEQY
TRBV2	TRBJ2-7	ASSEGQGGYEQY
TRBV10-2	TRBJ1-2	ASSLQGVPREGYT
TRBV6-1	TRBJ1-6	ASREGSSPLH
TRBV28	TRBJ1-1	ASSPRRGNTEAF
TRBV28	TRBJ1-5	ATDTQGNQPQH
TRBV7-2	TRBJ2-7	ASSLARGPYEQY
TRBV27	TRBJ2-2	ASSLIGYANTGELF
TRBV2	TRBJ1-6	ASSDSSPVYSPLH
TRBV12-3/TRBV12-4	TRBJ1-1	ASRSSGNTEAF
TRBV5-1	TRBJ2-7	ASSLGQGSTYEQY
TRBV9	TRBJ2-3	ASSVGNRGEDTQY
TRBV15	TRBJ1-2	ATSGTGSYYGYT
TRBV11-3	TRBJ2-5	ASSPGTSGVEETQY
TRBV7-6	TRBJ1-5	ASSLGSGSNQPQH
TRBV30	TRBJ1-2	AWSARGGANYGYT
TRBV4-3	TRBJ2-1	ASSPRFTAGGYNEQF
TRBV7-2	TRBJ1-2	ASSRTDIRGSYT
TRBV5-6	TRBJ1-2	ASSSDQGKGYT
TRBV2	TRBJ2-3	ASRAGQGADTQY
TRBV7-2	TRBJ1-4	ASSLAPWAGREKLF
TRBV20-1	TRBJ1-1	SAEHSTEAF
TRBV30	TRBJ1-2	AWSPGAGYT
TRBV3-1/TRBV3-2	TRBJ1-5	ASSISRGPGQPQH
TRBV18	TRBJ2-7	ASSPQGAYEQY
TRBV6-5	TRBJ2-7	ASSYREKIYEQY
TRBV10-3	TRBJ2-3	AISEVLAGSGTDTQY
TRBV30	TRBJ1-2	AWSSSGRGKGSGYT
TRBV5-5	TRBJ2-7	ASSPESPRSSYEQY
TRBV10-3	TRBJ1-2	AISENTGGVNGYT
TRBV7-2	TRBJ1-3	ASSLRQGADTIY
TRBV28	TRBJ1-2	ASSRTGSGYT
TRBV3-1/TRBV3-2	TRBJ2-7	ASSQDGTRAYEQY
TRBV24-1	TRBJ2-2	ATSDRGQGTGELF
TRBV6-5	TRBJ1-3	ASTPYPTGGNTIY
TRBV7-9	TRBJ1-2	ASRLGGARISYGYT
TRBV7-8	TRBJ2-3	ASSLSGERDTQY
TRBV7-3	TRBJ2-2	ASRSTGVTGELF
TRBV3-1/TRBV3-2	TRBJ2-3	ASSRGVEDTQY
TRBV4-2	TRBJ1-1	ASSQGLGVIAF
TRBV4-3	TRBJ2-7	ASSQEPQGYEQY